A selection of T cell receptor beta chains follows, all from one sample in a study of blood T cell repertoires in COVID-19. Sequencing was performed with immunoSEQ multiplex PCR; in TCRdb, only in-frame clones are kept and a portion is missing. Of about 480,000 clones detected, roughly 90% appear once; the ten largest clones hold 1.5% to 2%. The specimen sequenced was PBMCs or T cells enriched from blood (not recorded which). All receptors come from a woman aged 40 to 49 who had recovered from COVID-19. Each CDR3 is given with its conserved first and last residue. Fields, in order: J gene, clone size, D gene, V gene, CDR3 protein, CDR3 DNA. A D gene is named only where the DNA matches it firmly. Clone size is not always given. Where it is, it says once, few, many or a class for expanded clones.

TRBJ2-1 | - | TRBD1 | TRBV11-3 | CASSLFGTDYNEQFF | TGTGCCAGCAGCTTATTTGGGACAGACTACAATGAGCAGTTCTTC
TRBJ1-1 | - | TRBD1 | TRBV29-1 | CSAQTGGTTEAFF | TGCAGCGCCCAAACAGGGGGGACAACTGAAGCTTTCTTT
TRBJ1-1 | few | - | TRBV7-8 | CASSVQENTEAFF | TGTGCCAGCAGTGTTCAGGAGAACACTGAAGCTTTCTTT
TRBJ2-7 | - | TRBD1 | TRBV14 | CASSLLGTGGSEQYF | TGTGCCAGCAGCCTACTTGGGACAGGGGGCTCCGAGCAGTACTTC
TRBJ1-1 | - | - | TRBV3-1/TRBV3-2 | CASSHRKGNTEAFF | TGTGCCAGCAGCCACAGGAAAGGGAACACTGAAGCTTTCTTT
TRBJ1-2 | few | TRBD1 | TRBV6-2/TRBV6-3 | CASSPPGTGGNYGYTF | TGTGCCAGCAGCCCACCCGGGACAGGGGGAAACTATGGCTACACCTTC
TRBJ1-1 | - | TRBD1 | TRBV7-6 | CASSSGQGGYTEAFF | TGTGCCAGCAGCTCTGGACAGGGGGGTTACACTGAAGCTTTCTTT
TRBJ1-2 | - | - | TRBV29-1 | CSVEGAGEGYGYTF | TGCAGCGTTGAAGGAGCAGGGGAGGGCTATGGCTACACCTTC
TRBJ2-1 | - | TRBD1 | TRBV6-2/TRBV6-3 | CASSPRQGGEQFF | TGTGCCAGCAGTCCCCGACAGGGCGGCGAGCAGTTCTTC
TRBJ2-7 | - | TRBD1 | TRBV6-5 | CASSLRTGGSYEQYF | TGTGCCAGCAGCCTCCGGACAGGGGGTTCCTACGAGCAGTACTTC
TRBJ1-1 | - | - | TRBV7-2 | CASSFAGHGNTEAFF | TGTGCCAGCAGCTTTGCAGGGCATGGCAACACTGAAGCTTTCTTT
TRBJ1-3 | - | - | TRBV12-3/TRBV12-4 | CASSTGLGDTIYF | TGTGCCAGCAGCACAGGGTTAGGTGACACCATATATTTT
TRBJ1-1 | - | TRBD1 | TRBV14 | CASSQESVRWTGGGMNTEAFF | TGTGCCAGCAGCCAAGAGTCTGTAAGGTGGACAGGGGGCGGGATGAACACTGAAGCTTTCTTT
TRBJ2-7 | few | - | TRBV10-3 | CAISEPVPGREQYF | TGTGCCATCAGTGAGCCGGTCCCAGGGAGGGAGCAGTACTTC
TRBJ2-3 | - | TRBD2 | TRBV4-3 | CASSPQAGSGRDTQYF | TGCGCCAGCAGCCCACAAGCCGGTAGCGGGAGAGATACGCAGTATTTT
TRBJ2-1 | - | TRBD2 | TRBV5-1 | CASSLVLSGIYEQFF | TGCGCCAGCAGCTTGGTTCTTAGCGGGATCTATGAGCAGTTCTTC
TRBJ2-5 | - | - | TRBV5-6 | CASSLGQGWETQYF | TGTGCCAGCAGCTTGGGCCAGGGCTGGGAGACCCAGTACTTC
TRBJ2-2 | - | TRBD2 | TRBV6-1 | CASSEALAGFSGELFF | TGTGCCAGCAGTGAAGCCCTAGCGGGATTTTCCGGGGAGCTGTTTTTT
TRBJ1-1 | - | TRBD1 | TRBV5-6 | CASSGRDRGLNTEAFF | TGTGCCAGCAGCGGCCGGGACAGGGGGTTGAACACTGAAGCTTTCTTT
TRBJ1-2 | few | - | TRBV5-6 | CASSLETTNYGYTF | TGTGCCAGCAGCTTGGAGACAACTAACTATGGCTACACCTTC
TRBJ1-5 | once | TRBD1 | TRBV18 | CASSAGTEGFGSNQPQHF | TGTGCCAGCTCAGCCGGGACAGAGGGGTTCGGTAGCAATCAGCCCCAGCATTTT
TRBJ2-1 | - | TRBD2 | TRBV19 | CASRRLAGGNNEQFF | TGTGCCAGTAGGAGACTAGCGGGAGGTAACAATGAGCAGTTCTTC
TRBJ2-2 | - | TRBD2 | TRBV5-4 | CASSSGLAGGGTGELFF | TGTGCCAGCAGCTCGGGACTAGCGGGAGGAGGTACCGGGGAGCTGTTTTTT
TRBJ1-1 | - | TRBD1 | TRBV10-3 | CAISAWTGAPDMNTEAFF | TGTGCCATCAGTGCCTGGACAGGCGCACCTGACATGAACACTGAAGCTTTCTTT
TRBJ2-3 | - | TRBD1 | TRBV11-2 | CASLRDRTSTDTQYF | TGTGCCAGCCTGAGGGACAGGACCTCCACAGATACGCAGTATTTT